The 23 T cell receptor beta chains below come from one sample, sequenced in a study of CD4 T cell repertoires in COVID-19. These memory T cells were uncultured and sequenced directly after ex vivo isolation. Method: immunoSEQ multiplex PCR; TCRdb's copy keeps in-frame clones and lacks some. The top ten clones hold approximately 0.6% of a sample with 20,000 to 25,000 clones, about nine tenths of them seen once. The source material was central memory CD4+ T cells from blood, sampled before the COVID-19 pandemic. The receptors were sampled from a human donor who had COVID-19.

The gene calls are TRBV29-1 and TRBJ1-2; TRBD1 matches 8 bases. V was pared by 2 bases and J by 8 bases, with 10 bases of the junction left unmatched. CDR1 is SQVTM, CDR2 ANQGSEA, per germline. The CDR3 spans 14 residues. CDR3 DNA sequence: TGCAGCGTTGAACGCGGGCAGGGGGCGAACGGCTACACCTTC. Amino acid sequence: CSVERGQGANGYTF.

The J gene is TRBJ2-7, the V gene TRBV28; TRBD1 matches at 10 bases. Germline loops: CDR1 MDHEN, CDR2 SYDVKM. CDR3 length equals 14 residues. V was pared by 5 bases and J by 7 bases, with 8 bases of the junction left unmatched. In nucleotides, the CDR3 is TGTGCCAGCAGTCCCGGGACAGGGGTTGAAGAGCAGTACTTC. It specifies CASSPGTGVEEQYF. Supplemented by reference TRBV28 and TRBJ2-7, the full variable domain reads DVKVTQSSRYLVKRTGEKVFLECVQDMDHENMFWYRQDPGLGLRLIYFSYDVKMKEKGDIPEGYSVSREKKERFSLILESASTNQTSMYLCASSPGTGVEEQYFGPGTRLTVT.

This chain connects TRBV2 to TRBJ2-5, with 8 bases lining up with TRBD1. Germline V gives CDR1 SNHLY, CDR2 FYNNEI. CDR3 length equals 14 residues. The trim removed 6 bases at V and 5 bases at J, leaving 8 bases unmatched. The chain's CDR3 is CASRVDRGWETQYF. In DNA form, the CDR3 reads TGTGCCAGCAGGGTCGACAGGGGCTGGGAGACCCAGTACTTC.

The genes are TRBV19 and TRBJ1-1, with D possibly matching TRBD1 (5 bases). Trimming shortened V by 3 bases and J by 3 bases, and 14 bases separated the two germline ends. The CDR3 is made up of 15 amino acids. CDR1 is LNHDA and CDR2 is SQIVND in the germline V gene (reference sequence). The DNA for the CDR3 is TGTGCCAGTAGTATGGGACGGGGGGTTGACACTGAAGCTTTCTTT. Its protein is CASSMGRGVDTEAFF.

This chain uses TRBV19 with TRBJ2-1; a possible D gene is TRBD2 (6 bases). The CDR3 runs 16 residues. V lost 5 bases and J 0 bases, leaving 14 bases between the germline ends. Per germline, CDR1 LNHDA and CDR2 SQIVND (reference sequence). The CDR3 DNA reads TGTGCCAGTAGTCGAAGACAGACTAGCTCCTACAATGAGCAGTTCTTC. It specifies CASSRRQTSSYNEQFF.

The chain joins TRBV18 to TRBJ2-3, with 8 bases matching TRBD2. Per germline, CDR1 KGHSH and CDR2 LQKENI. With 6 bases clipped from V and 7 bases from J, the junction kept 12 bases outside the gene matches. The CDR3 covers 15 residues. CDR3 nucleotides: TGTGCCAGCTCCCCCGGGGGGGCCTTAGAGAATACGCAGTATTTT. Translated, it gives CASSPGGALENTQYF.

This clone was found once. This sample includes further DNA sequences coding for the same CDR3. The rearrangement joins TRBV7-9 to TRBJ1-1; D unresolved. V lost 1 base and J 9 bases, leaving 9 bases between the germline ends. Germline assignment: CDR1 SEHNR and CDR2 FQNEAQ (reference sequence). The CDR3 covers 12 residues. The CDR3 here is CASSLESGKAFF. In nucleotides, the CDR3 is TGTGCCAGCAGCTTAGAGTCAGGAAAAGCTTTCTTT.

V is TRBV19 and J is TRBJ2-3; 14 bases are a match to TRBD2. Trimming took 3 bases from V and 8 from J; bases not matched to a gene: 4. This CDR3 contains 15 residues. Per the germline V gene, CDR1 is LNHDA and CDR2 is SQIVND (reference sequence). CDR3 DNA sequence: TGTGCCAGTAGTATTGGGACTAGCGGGGGAAGTACGCAGTATTTT. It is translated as CASSIGTSGGSTQYF.

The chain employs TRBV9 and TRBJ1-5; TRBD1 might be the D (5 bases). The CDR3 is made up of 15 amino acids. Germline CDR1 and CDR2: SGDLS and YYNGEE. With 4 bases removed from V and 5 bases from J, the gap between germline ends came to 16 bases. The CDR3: CASSIGGEVYQPQHF. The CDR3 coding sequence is TGTGCCAGCAGCATCGGGGGGGAGGTGTATCAGCCCCAGCATTTT.

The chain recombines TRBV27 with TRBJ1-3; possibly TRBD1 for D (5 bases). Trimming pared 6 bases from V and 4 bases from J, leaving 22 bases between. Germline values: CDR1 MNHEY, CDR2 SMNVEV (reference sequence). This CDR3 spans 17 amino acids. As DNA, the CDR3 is TGTGCCAGCAGCAAAGGGGCACATGGGCCGGCCGGAAACACCATATATTTT. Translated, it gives CASSKGAHGPAGNTIYF.

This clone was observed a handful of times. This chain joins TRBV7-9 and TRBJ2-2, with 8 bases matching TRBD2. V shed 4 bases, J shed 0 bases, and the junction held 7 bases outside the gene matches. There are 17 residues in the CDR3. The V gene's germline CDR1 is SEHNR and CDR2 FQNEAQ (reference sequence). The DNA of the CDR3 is TGTGCCAGCAGCTCGGGACTAGATCTTACGAACACCGGGGAGCTGTTTTTT. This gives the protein CASSSGLDLTNTGELFF.

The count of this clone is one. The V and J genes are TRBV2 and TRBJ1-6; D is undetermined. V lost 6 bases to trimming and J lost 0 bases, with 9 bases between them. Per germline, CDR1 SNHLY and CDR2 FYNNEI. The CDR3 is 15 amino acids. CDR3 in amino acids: CASRRESSYNSPLHF. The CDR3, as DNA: TGTGCCAGCAGAAGAGAGAGCTCCTATAATTCACCCCTCCACTTT.

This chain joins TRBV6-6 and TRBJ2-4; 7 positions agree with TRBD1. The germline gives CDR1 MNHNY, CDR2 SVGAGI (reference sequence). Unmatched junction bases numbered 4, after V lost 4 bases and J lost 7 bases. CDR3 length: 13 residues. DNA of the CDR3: TGTGCCAGCAGTTCCACAGGGGAGAACATTCAGTACTTC. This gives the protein CASSSTGENIQYF.

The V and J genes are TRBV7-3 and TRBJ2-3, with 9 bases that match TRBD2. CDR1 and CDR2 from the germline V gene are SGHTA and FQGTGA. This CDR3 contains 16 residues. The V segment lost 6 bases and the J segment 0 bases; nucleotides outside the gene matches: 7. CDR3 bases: TGTGCCAGCAGTCCCCAAAGCGGGGGGAGCACAGATACGCAGTATTTT. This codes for CASSPQSGGSTDTQYF.

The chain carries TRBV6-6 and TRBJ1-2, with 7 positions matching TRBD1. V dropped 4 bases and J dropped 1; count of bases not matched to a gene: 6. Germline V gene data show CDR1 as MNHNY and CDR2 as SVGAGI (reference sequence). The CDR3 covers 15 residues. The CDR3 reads CASSSRGQFNYGYTF. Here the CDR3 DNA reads TGTGCCAGCAGTTCCAGGGGACAGTTTAACTATGGCTACACCTTC.

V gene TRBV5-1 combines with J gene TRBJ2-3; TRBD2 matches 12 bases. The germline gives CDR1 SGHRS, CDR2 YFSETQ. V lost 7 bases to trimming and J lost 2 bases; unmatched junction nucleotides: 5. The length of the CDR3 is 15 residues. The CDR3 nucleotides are TGCGCCAGCCGGCGGACTAGCGGGGACACAGATACGCAGTATTTT. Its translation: CASRRTSGDTDTQYF. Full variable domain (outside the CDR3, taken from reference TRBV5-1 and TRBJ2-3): KAGVTQTPRYLIKTRGQQVTLSCSPISGHRSVSWYQQTPGQGLQFLFEYFSETQRNKGNFPGRFSGRQFSNSRSEMNVSTLELGDSALYLCASRRTSGDTDTQYFGPGTRLTVL.

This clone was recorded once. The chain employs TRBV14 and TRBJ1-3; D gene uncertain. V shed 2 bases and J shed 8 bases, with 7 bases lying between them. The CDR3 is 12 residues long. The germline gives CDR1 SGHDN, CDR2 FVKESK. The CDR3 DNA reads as TGTGCCAGCAGCCAATCGGGGTACACCATATATTTT. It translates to CASSQSGYTIYF.

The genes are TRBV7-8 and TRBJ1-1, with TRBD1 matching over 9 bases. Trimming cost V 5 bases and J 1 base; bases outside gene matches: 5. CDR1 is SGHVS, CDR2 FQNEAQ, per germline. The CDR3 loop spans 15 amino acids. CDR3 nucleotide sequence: TGTGCCAGCAGCCTCCAGGGACAGGGGAACACTGAAGCTTTCTTT. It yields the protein CASSLQGQGNTEAFF.

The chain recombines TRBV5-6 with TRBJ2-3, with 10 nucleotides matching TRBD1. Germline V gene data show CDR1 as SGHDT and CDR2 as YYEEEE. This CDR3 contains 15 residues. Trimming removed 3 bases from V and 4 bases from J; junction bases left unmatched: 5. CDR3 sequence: CASSSGTGVADTQYF. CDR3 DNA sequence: TGTGCCAGCAGCTCCGGGACAGGGGTGGCAGATACGCAGTATTTT.

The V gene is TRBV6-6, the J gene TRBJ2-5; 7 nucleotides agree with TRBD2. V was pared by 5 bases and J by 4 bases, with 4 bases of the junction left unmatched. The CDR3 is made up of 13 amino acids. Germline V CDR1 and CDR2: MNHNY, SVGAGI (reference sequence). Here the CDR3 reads CASSGGSSETQYF. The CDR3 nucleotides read TGTGCCAGCAGTGGCGGGAGTTCAGAGACCCAGTACTTC.

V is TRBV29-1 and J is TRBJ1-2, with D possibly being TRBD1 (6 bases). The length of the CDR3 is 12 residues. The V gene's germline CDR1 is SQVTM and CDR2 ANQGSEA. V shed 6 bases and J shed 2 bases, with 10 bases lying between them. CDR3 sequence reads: CSVLTGNYGYTF. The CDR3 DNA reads TGCAGCGTACTTACAGGGAACTATGGCTACACCTTC.

CDR3 sequence (DNA): TGTGCCAGCAGTCCCCCGACAGCGATGAACACTGAAGCTTTCTTT. Its translation is CASSPPTAMNTEAFF. This rearrangement joins TRBV28 to TRBJ1-1, with a possible D match to TRBD1 (5 bases). The V end lost 5 bases, the J end lost 0 bases, and 13 bases lay between the germline ends. Germline CDR1 is MDHEN and CDR2 is SYDVKM. This CDR3 comprises 15 residues.

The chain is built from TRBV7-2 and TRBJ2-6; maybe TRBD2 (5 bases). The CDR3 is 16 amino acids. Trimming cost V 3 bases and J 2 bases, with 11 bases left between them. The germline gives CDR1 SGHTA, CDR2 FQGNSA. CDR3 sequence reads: CASSFSTSTGANVLTF. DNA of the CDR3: TGTGCCAGCAGCTTTTCAACTAGTACTGGGGCCAACGTCCTGACTTTC. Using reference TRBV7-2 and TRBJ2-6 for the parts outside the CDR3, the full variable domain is GAGVSQSPSNKVTEKGKDVELRCDPISGHTALYWYRQSLGQGLEFLIYFQGNSAPDKSGLPSDRFSAERTGGSVSTLTIQRTQQEDSAVYLCASSFSTSTGANVLTFGAGSRLTVL.